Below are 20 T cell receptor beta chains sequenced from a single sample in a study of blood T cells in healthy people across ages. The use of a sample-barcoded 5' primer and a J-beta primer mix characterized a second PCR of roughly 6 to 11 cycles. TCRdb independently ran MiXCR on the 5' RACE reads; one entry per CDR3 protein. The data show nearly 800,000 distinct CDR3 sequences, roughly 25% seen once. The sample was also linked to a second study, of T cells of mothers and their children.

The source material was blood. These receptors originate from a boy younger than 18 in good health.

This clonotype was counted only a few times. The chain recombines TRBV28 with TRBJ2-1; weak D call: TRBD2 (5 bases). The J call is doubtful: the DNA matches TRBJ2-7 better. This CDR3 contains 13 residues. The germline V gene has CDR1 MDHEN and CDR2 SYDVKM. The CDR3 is CASSPRRTEEQYF. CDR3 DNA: TGTGCCAGCAGTCCCCGACGGACTGAGGAGCAGTACTTC.

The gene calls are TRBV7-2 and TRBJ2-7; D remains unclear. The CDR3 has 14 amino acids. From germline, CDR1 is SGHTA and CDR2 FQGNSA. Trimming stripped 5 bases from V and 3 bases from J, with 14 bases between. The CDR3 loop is CASSPDGNYYEQYF. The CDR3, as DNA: TGTGCCAGCAGCCCCGATGGTAATTACTACGAGCAGTACTTC.

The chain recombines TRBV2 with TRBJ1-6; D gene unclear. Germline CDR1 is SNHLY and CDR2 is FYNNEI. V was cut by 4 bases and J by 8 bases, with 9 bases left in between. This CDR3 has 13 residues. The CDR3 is CASSGRVDSPLHF. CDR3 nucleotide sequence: TGTGCCAGCAGTGGTCGTGTGGATTCACCCCTCCACTTT.

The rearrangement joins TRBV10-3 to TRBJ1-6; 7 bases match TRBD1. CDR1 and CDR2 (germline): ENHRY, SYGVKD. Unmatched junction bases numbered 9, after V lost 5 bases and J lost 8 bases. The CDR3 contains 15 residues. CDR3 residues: CAISRQGEGDSPLHF. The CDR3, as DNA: TGTGCCATCAGTCGACAGGGAGAGGGGGATTCACCCCTCCACTTT.

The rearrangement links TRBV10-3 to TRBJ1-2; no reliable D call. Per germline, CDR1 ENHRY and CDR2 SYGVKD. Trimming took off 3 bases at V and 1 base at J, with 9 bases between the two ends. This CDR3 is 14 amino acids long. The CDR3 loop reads CAISDPGSNYGYTF. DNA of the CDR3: TGTGCCATCAGTGACCCGGGGAGTAACTATGGCTACACCTTC.

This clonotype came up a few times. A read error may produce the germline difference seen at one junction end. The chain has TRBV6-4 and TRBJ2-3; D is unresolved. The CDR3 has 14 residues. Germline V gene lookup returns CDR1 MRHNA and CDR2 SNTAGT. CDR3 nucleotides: TGTGCCAGCGGTGAACTATACGGCACAGATACGCAGTATTTT. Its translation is CASGELYGTDTQYF.

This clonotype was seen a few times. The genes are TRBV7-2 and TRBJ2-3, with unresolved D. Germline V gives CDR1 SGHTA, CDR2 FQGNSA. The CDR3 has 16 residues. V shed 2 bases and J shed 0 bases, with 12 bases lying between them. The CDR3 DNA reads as TGTGCCAGCAGCTTAATGCAGTCTCCGAGCACAGATACGCAGTATTTT. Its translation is CASSLMQSPSTDTQYF. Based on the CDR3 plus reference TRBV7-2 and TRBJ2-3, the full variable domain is GAGVSQSPSNKVTEKGKDVELRCDPISGHTALYWYRQSLGQGLEFLIYFQGNSAPDKSGLPSDRFSAERTGGSVSTLTIQRTQQEDSAVYLCASSLMQSPSTDTQYFGPGTRLTVL.

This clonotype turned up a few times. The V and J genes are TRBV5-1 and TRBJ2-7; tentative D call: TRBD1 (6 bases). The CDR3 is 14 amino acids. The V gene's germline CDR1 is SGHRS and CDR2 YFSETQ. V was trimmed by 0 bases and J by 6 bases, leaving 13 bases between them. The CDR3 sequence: CASSLEGQPAEQYF. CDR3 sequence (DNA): TGCGCCAGCAGCTTGGAAGGACAGCCTGCCGAGCAGTACTTC.

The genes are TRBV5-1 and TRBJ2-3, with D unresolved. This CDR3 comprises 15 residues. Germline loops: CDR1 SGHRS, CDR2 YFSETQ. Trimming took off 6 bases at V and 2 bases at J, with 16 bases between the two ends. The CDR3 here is CASTTAPSLTDTQYF. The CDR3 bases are TGCGCCAGCACAACGGCGCCCTCCCTCACAGATACGCAGTATTTT. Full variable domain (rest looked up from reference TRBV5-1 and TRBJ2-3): KAGVTQTPRYLIKTRGQQVTLSCSPISGHRSVSWYQQTPGQGLQFLFEYFSETQRNKGNFPGRFSGRQFSNSRSEMNVSTLELGDSALYLCASTTAPSLTDTQYFGPGTRLTVL.

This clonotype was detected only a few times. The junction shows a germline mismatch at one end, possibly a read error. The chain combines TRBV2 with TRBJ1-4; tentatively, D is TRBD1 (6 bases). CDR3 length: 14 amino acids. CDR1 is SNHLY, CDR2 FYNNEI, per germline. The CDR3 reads CASGGTTTYEKLFF. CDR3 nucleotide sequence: TGTGCCAGCGGCGGGACAACAACTTATGAAAAACTGTTTTTT.

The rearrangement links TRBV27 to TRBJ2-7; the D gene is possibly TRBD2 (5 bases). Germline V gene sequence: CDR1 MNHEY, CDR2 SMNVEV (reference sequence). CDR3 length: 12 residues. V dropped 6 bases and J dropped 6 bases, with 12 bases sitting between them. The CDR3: CASSFWGAEQYF. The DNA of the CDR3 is TGTGCCAGCAGCTTTTGGGGAGCCGAGCAGTACTTC.

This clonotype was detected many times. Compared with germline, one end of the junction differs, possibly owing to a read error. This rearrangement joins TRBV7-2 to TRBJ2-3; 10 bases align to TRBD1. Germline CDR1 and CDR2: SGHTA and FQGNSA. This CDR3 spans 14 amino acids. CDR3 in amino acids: CASSPGQGRDTQYF. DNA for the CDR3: TGCGCCAGCAGCCCGGGACAGGGGAGAGATACGCAGTATTTT.

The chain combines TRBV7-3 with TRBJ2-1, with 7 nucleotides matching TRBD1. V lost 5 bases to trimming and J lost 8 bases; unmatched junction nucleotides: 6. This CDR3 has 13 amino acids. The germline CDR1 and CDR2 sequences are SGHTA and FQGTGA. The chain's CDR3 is CASSPLDRDEQFF. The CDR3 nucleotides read TGTGCCAGCAGCCCCCTCGACAGGGATGAGCAGTTCTTC. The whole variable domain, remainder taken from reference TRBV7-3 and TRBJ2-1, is GAGVSQTPSNKVTEKGKYVELRCDPISGHTALYWYRQSLGQGPEFLIYFQGTGAADDSGLPNDRFFAVRPEGSVSTLKIQRTERGDSAVYLCASSPLDRDEQFFGPGTRLTVL.

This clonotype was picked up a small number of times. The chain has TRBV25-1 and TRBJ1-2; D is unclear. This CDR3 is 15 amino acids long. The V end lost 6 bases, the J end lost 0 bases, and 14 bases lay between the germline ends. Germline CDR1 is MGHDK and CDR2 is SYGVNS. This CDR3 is CASRSDGSSNYGYTF. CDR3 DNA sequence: TGTGCCAGCAGGAGCGACGGGTCCTCTAACTATGGCTACACCTTC.

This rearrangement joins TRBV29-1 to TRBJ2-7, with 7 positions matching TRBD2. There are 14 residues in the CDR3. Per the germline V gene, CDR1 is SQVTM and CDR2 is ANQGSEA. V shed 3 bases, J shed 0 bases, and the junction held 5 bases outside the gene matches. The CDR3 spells CSVEGLADSYEQYF. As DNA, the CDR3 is TGCAGCGTTGAGGGCCTAGCGGACTCCTACGAGCAGTACTTC.

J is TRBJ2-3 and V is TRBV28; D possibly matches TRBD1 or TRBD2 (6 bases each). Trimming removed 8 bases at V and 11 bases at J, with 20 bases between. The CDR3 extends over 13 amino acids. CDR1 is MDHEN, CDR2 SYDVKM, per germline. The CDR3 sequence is CASHLRGRGRQYF. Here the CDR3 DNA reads TGTGCCAGCCACCTTCGGGGGCGAGGGAGGCAGTATTTT.

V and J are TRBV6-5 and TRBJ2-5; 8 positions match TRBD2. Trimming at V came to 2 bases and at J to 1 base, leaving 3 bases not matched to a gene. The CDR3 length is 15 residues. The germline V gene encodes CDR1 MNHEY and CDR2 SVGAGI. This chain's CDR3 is CASSYVGGVQETQYF. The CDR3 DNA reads TGTGCCAGCAGTTACGTCGGGGGGGTCCAAGAGACCCAGTACTTC.

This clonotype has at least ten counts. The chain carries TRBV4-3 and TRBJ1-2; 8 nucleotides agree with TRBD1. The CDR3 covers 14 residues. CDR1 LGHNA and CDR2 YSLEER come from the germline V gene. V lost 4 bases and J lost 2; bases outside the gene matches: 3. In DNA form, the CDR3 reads TGCGCCAGCAGCCCCGACAGGGGCAACTATGGCTACACCTTC. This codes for CASSPDRGNYGYTF.

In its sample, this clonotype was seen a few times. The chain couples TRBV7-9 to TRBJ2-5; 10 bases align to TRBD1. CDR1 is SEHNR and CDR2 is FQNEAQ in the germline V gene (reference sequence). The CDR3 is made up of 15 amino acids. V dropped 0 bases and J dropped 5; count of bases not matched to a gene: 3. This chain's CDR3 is CASSLAGQGKETQYF. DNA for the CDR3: TGTGCCAGCAGCTTAGCGGGACAGGGGAAGGAGACCCAGTACTTC.

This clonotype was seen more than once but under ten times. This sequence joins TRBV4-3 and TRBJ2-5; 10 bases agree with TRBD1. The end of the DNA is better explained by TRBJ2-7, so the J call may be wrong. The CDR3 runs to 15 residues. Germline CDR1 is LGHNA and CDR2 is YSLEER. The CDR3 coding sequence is TGCGCCAGCAGCCAAGGGACAGGGGGGATGAACGAGCAGTACTTC. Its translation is CASSQGTGGMNEQYF.